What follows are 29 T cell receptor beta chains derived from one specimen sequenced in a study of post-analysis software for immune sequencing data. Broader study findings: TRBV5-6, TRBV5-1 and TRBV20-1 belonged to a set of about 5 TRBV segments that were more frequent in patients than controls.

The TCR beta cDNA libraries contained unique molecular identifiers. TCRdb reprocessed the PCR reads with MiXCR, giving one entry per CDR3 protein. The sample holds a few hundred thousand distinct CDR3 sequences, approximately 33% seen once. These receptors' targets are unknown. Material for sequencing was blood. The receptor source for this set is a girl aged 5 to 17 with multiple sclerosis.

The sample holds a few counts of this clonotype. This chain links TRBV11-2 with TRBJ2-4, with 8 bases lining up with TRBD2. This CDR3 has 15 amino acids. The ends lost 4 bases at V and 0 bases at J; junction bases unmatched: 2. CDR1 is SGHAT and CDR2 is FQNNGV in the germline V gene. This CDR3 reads CASSWAGGAKNIQYF. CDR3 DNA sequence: TGTGCCAGCAGCTGGGCGGGGGGAGCCAAAAACATTCAGTACTTC.

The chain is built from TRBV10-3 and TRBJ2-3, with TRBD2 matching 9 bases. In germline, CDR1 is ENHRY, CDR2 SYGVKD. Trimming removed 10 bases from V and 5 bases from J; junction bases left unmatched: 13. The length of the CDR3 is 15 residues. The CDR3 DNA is TGTGCCAGCGTACCGGCGGGGGGGCGTGAAGATACGCAGTATTTT. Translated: CASVPAGGREDTQYF.

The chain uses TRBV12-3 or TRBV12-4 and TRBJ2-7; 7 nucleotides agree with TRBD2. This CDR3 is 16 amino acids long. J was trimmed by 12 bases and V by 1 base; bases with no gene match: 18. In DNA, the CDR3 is TGTGCCAGCAGTTTAGGACCAACCAGCGGGGCCTCAAGGCGGTACTTC. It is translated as CASSLGPTSGASRRYF.

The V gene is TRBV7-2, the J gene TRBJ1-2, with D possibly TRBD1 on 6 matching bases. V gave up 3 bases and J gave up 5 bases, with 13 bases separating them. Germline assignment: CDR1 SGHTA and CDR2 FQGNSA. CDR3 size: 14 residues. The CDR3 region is CASSFGQRQYGYTF. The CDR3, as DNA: TGTGCCAGCAGCTTCGGACAGAGACAATATGGCTACACCTTC.

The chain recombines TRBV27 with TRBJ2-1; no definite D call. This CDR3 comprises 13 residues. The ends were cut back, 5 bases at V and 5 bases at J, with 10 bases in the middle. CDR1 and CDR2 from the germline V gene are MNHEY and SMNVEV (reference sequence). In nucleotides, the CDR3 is TGTGCCAGCAGTGCCGGGTTTGACAATGAGCAGTTCTTC. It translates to CASSAGFDNEQFF.

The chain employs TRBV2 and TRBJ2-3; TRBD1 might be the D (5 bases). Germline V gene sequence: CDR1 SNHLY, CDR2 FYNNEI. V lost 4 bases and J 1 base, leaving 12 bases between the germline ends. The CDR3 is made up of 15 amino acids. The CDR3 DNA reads TGTGCCAGCAGTGGTCCCCTAGGGGGCACAGATACGCAGTATTTT. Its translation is CASSGPLGGTDTQYF.

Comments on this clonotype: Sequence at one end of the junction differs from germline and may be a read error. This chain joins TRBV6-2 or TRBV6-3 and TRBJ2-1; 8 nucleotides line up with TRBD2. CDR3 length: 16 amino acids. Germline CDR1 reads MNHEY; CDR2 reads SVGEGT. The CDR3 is CANSYVSGMGRDEQFF. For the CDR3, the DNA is TGTGCCAACAGTTACGTTAGCGGGATGGGGAGGGATGAGCAGTTCTTC.

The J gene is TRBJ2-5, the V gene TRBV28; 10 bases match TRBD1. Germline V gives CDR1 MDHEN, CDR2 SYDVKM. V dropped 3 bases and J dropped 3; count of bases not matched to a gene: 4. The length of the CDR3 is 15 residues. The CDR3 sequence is CASSFTGQGEETQYF. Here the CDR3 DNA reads TGTGCCAGCAGTTTTACTGGACAGGGGGAAGAGACCCAGTACTTC.

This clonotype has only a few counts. The DNA of the CDR3 is TGTGCCAGCAGCCCCTTAGCGGGGGGCTACACAGATACGCAGTATTTT. Its protein product is CASSPLAGGYTDTQYF. The chain joins TRBV12-3 or TRBV12-4 to TRBJ2-3; TRBD2 matches at 10 bases. This CDR3 is built from 16 residues. V shed 6 bases and J 2 bases; nucleotides not matched to a gene: 8.

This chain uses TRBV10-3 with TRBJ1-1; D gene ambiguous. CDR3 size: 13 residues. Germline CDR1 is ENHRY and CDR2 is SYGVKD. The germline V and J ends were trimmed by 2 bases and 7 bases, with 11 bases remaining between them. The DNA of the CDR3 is TGTGCCATCAGTGAGCCTGAGGACGGTGAAGCTTTCTTT. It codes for CAISEPEDGEAFF.

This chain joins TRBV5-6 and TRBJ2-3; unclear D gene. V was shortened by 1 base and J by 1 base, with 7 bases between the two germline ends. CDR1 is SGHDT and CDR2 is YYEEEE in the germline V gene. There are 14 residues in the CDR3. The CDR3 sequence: CASSLMAGTDTQYF. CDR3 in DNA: TGTGCCAGCAGCTTGATGGCTGGCACAGATACGCAGTATTTT.

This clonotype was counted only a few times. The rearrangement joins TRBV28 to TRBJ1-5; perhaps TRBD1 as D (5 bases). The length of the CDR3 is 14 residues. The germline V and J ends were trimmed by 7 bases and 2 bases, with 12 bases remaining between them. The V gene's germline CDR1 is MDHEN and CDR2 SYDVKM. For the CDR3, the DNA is TGTGCCAGCAAGACAGCTATCCGCAATCAGCCCCAGCATTTT. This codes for CASKTAIRNQPQHF.

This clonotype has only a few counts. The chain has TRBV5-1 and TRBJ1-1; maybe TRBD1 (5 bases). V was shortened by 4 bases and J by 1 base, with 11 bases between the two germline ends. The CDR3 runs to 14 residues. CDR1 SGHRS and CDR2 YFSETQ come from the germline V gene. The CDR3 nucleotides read TGCGCCAGCAGCAGCAGGGACCCGAACACTGAAGCTTTCTTT. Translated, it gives CASSSRDPNTEAFF. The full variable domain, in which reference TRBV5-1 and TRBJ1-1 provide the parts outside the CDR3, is KAGVTQTPRYLIKTRGQQVTLSCSPISGHRSVSWYQQTPGQGLQFLFEYFSETQRNKGNFPGRFSGRQFSNSRSEMNVSTLELGDSALYLCASSSRDPNTEAFFGQGTRLTVV.

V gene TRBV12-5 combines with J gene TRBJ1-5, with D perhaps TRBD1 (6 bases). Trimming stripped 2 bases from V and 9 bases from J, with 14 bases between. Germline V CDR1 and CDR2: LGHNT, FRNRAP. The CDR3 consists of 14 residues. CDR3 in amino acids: CASGLTEGDTPQHF. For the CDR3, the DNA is TGTGCTAGTGGTTTGACAGAGGGGGATACGCCCCAGCATTTT.

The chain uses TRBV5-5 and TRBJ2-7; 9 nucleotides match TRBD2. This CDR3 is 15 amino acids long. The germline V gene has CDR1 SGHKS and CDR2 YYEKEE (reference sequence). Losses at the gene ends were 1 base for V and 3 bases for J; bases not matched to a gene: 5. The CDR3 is CASSLLQRGDYEQYF. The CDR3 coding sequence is TGTGCCAGCAGCTTGCTTCAGCGGGGGGACTACGAGCAGTACTTC.

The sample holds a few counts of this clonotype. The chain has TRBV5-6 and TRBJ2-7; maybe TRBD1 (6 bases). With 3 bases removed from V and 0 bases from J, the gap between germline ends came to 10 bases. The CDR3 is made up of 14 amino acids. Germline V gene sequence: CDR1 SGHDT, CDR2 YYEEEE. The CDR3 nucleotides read TGTGCCAGCAGCTCCACAGGGCCCTCCTACGAGCAGTACTTC. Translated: CASSSTGPSYEQYF.

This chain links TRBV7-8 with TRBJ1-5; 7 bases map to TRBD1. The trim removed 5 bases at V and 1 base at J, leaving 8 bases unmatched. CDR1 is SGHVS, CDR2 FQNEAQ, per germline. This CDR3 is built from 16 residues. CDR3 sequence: CASSINRGTSNQPQHF. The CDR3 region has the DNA TGTGCCAGCAGCATAAACAGGGGAACGAGCAATCAGCCCCAGCATTTT.

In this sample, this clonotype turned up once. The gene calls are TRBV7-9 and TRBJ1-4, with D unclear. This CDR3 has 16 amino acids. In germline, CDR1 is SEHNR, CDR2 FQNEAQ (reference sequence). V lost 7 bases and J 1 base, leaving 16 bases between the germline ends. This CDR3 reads CASTLGKTRTNEKLFF. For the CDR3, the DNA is TGTGCCAGCACCCTAGGGAAGACTAGAACTAATGAAAAACTGTTTTTT.

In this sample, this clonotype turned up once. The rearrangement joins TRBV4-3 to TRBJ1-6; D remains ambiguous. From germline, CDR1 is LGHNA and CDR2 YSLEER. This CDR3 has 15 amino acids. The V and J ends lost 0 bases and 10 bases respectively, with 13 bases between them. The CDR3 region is CASSQDSPNLSPLHF. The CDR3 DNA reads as TGCGCCAGCAGCCAAGATTCCCCCAATTTGTCACCCCTCCACTTT.

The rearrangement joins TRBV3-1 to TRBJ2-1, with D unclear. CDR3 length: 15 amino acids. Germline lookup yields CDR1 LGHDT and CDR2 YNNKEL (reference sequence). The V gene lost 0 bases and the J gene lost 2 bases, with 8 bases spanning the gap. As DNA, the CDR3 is TGTGCCAGCAGCCAAGATCTGCGCCCCTACAATGAGCAGTTCTTC. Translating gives CASSQDLRPYNEQFF.

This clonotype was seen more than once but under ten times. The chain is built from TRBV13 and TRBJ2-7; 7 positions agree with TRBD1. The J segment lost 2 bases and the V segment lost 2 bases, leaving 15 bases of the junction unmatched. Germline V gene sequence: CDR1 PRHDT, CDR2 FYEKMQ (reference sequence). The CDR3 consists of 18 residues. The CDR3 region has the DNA TGTGCCAGCAGCTTAAACGGACTCCGTCGGGACAGAACCTACGAGCAGTACTTC. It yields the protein CASSLNGLRRDRTYEQYF.

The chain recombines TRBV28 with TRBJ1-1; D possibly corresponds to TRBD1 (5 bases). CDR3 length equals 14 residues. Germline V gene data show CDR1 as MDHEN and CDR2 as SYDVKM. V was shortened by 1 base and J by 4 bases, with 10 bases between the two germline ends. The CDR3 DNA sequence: TGTGCCAGCAGTTTATCAGGGAGGCGCACTGAAGCTTTCTTT. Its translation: CASSLSGRRTEAFF.

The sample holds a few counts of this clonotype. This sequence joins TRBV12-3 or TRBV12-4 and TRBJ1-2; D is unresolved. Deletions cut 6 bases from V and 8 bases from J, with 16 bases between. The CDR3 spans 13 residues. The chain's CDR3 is CASSRGVLAGYTF. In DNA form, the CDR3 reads TGTGCCAGCAGCCGCGGTGTCCTAGCAGGCTACACCTTC.

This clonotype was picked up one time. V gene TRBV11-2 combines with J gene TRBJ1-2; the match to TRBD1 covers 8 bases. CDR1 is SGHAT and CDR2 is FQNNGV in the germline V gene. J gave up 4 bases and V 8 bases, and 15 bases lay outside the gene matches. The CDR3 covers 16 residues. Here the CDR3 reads CASAGITGQDTYGYTF. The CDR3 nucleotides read TGTGCCAGCGCGGGGATAACGGGACAGGATACCTATGGCTACACCTTC. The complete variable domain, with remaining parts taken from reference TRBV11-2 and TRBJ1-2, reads EAGVAQSPRYKIIEKRQSVAFWCNPISGHATLYWYQQILGQGPKLLIQFQNNGVVDDSQLPKDRFSAERLKGVDSTLKIQPAKLEDSAVYLCASAGITGQDTYGYTFGSGTRLTVV.

The CDR3 sequence is CASSQRDQVQETQYF. The CDR3 bases are TGCGCCAGCAGCCAGCGCGACCAAGTTCAAGAGACCCAGTACTTC. The chain couples TRBV4-1 to TRBJ2-7; D unresolved. Gene TRBJ2-5 matches the end of the DNA better, so the J call may be wrong. Germline CDR1 is MGHRA and CDR2 is YSYEKL. The CDR3 is 15 residues long.

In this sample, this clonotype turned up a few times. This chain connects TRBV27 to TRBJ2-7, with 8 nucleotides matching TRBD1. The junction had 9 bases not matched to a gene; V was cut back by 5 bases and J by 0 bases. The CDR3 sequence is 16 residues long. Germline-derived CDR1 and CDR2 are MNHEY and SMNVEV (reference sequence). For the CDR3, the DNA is TGTGCCAGCAGTCCTAGACAGGGGCCGGGCTCCTACGAGCAGTACTTC. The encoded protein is CASSPRQGPGSYEQYF.

The CDR3 nucleotides are TGTGCCAGCAGTGCCGGGACAGGGATTAACTATGGCTACACCTTC. Translating it yields CASSAGTGINYGYTF. V gene TRBV25-1 combines with J gene TRBJ1-2; TRBD1 aligns across 9 bases. The CDR3 covers 15 residues. The germline CDR1 and CDR2 sequences are MGHDK and SYGVNS. The trim removed 4 bases at V and 1 base at J, leaving 4 bases unmatched.

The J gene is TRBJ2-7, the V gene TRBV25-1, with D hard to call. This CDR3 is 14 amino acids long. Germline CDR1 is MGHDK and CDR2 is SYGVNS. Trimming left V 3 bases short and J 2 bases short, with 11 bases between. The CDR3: CASSDNLGTYEQYF. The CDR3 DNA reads TGTGCCAGCAGTGATAATCTAGGGACCTACGAGCAGTACTTC.

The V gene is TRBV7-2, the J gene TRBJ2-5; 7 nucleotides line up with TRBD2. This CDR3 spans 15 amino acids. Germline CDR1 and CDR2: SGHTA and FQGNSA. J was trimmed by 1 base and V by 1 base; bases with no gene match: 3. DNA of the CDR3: TGTGCCAGCAGCTTAGATCCGGGGGGCCAAGAGACCCAGTACTTC. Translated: CASSLDPGGQETQYF.